The entry that follows covers one TCR beta chain sequence. Germline values: CDR1 SGHRS, CDR2 YFSETQ. The CDR3 is 16 amino acids. Germline trimming cut 5 bases from V and 3 bases from J; bases unmatched to any gene: 11. The data belong to a study of blood T cell repertoires in COVID-19. The method was immunoSEQ multiplex PCR; TCRdb's version includes in-frame clones alone and lacks a portion of them. The sample includes about 230,000 clones, about 91% of them seen just once. Participant-reported clinical history was the basis for cohort assignment. Input material: PBMCs or T cells enriched from blood (not recorded which). This chain connects TRBV5-1 to TRBJ1-2; 9 positions match TRBD1. This TCR derives from a woman aged 40 to 50 with acute COVID-19. The CDR3 DNA sequence: TGCGCCAGCAGTCCCGGGACAGGGAGTTCCGACTATGGCTACACCTTC. Protein sequence: CASSPGTGSSDYGYTF.